A selection of T cell receptor beta chains follows, all from one sample in a study of T-cell memory formation after mild COVID-19. Via MiXCR, TCRdb re-called the 5' RACE reads, giving one row per CDR3 protein. The sample has about 150,000 distinct CDR3 sequences, approximately 6% seen once. Source material: PBMCs or a T cell subset sorted from them (not recorded which). The receptors shown here come from an adult woman who had mild COVID-19 (a few samples of this study predate the infection). Cell type and time point are not known. Each CDR3 is given with its conserved first and last residue. A D gene is named only where the DNA matches it firmly. The size entry is marked missing in some rows and otherwise reads once, few, many or a size class.

J,size,length,V,D,DNA,CDR3
TRBJ2-5,many,17,TRBV4-2,TRBD2,TGTGCCAGCAGCCTCATTGGAGCGGGGGGGCATCAAGAGACCCAGTACTTC,CASSLIGAGGHQETQYF
TRBJ1-5,.,14,TRBV6-2/TRBV6-3,.,TGTGCCAGCAGTTACGGACATAGCAATCAGCCCCAGCATTTT,CASSYGHSNQPQHF
TRBJ2-1,many,18,TRBV27,.,TGTGCCAGCAGTTTATCTCCAATGGCGAGAGGGGGTTACAATGAGCAGTTCTTC,CASSLSPMARGGYNEQFF
TRBJ1-1,few,14,TRBV2,.,TGTGCCAGCAGGGGCGGGGGGCATAGATCTGAAGCTTTCTTT,CASRGGGHRSEAFF
TRBJ1-2,.,12,TRBV30,.,TGTGCCTGGAGTGTGGTAGGGGGGAGCTACACCTTC,CAWSVVGGSYTF
TRBJ2-7,.,15,TRBV12-3/TRBV12-4,.,TGTGCCAGCAGTTTTAAGGGACGGAACTCCTACGAGCAGTACTTC,CASSFKGRNSYEQYF
TRBJ1-1,few,15,TRBV20-1,TRBD1,TGCAGTGCTCCCGGACAGGGGGCTTTGAACACTGAAGCTTTCTTT,CSAPGQGALNTEAFF
TRBJ2-7,many,11,TRBV11-2,.,TGTGCCAGCAGCTCGGGTGACGAGCAGTACTTC,CASSSGDEQYF
TRBJ2-1,many,16,TRBV5-1,.,TGCGCCAGCAGCTTGGTAGCCGCTAGCTCCTACAATGAGCAGTTCTTC,CASSLVAASSYNEQFF
TRBJ2-2,many,18,TRBV7-2,TRBD2,TGTGCCAGCAGCTTAGTATTCACTAGCGGGCGGAACACCGGGGAGCTGTTTTTT,CASSLVFTSGRNTGELFF
TRBJ2-3,.,17,TRBV27,TRBD2,TGTGCCAGCAGTTCCTCCTGGGCTAGCGGGAGCACAGATACGCAGTATTTT,CASSSSWASGSTDTQYF
TRBJ1-1,.,12,TRBV5-5,.,TGTGCCAGCAGCGTCAGGGTCACTGAAGCTTTCTTT,CASSVRVTEAFF
TRBJ1-2,many,14,TRBV7-9,TRBD1,TGTGCCAGCAGCCCCCGGACAGGCAACTATGGCTACACCTTC,CASSPRTGNYGYTF
TRBJ2-1,.,18,TRBV7-2,.,TGTGCCAGCAGCTTGCGCCCACTTCCGGGAGATACCTACAATGAGCAGTTCTTC,CASSLRPLPGDTYNEQFF
TRBJ1-1,.,15,TRBV25-1,.,TGTGCCAGCAGTGATGATCCAGGGATAATCACTGAAGCTTTATTT,CASSDDPGIITEALF
TRBJ2-2,.,14,TRBV20-1,.,TGCAGTGCCCGAATTACACCGAACACCGGGGAGCTGTTTTTT,CSARITPNTGELFF
TRBJ2-5,many,15,TRBV12-3/TRBV12-4,.,TGTGCCAGCAGACCCTATATGGGACAACAAGAGACCCAGTACTTC,CASRPYMGQQETQYF
TRBJ1-2,many,13,TRBV7-9,TRBD1,TGTGCCAGCAGCTTACCGGGACAGCCTTACTACACCTTC,CASSLPGQPYYTF
TRBJ2-1,.,15,TRBV9,TRBD1,TGTGCCAGCAGCCCACTGGACAGGGCTGGAAATGAGCAGTTCTTC,CASSPLDRAGNEQFF
TRBJ2-5,many,16,TRBV4-3,TRBD2,TGCGCCAGCAGCCTCCTCAAGGCGGGAGATCGAGAGACCCAGTACTTC,CASSLLKAGDRETQYF
TRBJ2-5,many,15,TRBV15,TRBD1,TGTGCCACCGCGATTGACAGGGGCGTCCAAGAGACCCAGTACTTC,CATAIDRGVQETQYF
TRBJ2-6,many,16,TRBV6-5,.,TGTGCCAGCAGTCCCTTGAGTGGACTTGGGGCCAACGTCCTGACTTTC,CASSPLSGLGANVLTF
TRBJ2-1,.,15,TRBV24-1,.,TGTGCCACCAGTGATTTGGGCCCGGGGCGGCATGAGCAGTTCTTC,CATSDLGPGRHEQFF
TRBJ1-2,many,13,TRBV7-9,.,TGTGCCAGCAGCCCGCAACCCGGGTATGGCTACACCTTC,CASSPQPGYGYTF
TRBJ2-2,many,15,TRBV5-1,TRBD2,TGCGCCAGCAGCTTGCCGGGAGGCGACACCGGGGAGCTGTTTTTT,CASSLPGGDTGELFF
TRBJ2-2,.,12,TRBV12-3/TRBV12-4,.,TGTGCCAGCAGTCTGACTAACGGGGAGCTGTTTTTT,CASSLTNGELFF
TRBJ1-1,many,15,TRBV20-1,TRBD1,TGCAGTGCTACAAGGACAGGGGGCTTGAACACTGAAGCTTTCTTT,CSATRTGGLNTEAFF
TRBJ2-3,many,20,TRBV20-1,.,TGCAGTGCTAGAGGATCCCCTGGCAAGACCCACCTACCTAGCACAGATACGCAGTATTTT,CSARGSPGKTHLPSTDTQYF
TRBJ2-4,.,16,TRBV12-3/TRBV12-4,TRBD2,TGTGCCAGCAGTTTACGAGGACTAGCGATGGGAAACATTCAGTACTTC,CASSLRGLAMGNIQYF
TRBJ2-1,many,14,TRBV7-3,.,TGTGCCAGCAGCTTAGGGGGGATCCATAATGAGCAGTTCTTC,CASSLGGIHNEQFF
TRBJ2-2,.,14,TRBV7-3,.,TGTGCCAGCAGCTTAATACAGGGAACCGGGGAGCTGTTTTTT,CASSLIQGTGELFF
TRBJ1-4,.,14,TRBV3-1,TRBD1,TGTGCCAGCAGCCAATGGGACAGGGATGAAAAACTGTTTTTT,CASSQWDRDEKLFF
TRBJ1-4,many,14,TRBV12-3/TRBV12-4,.,TGTGCCAGCAGTTTTCAGGGATATAATGAAAAACTGTTTTTT,CASSFQGYNEKLFF
TRBJ2-1,many,15,TRBV18,TRBD2,TGTGCCAGCTCACCTCTGAGCGGGAGCGGAAATGAGCAGTTCTTC,CASSPLSGSGNEQFF
TRBJ2-4,few,13,TRBV5-6,TRBD2,TGTGCCAGCAGCCCCGGACTAGCCCCCATTCAGTACTTC,CASSPGLAPIQYF
TRBJ2-1,.,14,TRBV29-1,TRBD2,TGCAGCGTTGAGCTTGCTAGCGGGAGGGAGGAGCAGTTCTTC,CSVELASGREEQFF
TRBJ2-3,.,15,TRBV10-1,.,TGCGCCAGCAGTACCGGGACTGGCCTCCTCGATACGCAGTATTTT,CASSTGTGLLDTQYF
TRBJ1-6,many,14,TRBV6-6,.,TGTGCCAGCAGTACCGGGGGCGGGTATTCACCCCTCCACTTT,CASSTGGGYSPLHF
TRBJ2-2,few,12,TRBV9,.,TGTGCCAGCAGCCGGTACACCGGGGAGCTGTTTTTT,CASSRYTGELFF
TRBJ2-7,.,18,TRBV6-2/TRBV6-3,.,TGTGCCAGCAGTTACGCCTCAAAGGGCTATAACCCCTCCTACGAGCAGTACTTC,CASSYASKGYNPSYEQYF